This TCR beta chain comes out of a study of T cell repertoires in cytomegalovirus infection. The wider study: Both CMV infection and a matching HLA type were indicated by public TCR beta signatures.

General observations from the study: Clonotypes of TCR beta that were HLA-C-restricted and CMV-specific dominated the ex vivo response.

CDR1 MNHEY and CDR2 SVGEGT come from the germline V gene. This CDR3 region has 16 residues. With 5 bases removed from V and 3 bases from J, the gap between germline ends came to 17 bases. With respect to this clonotype: Its antigen remains unidentified.

TCRdb re-analysed the reads in MiXCR, keeping a single row per CDR3 protein. The sample gives about half a million distinct CDR3 sequences, about 44% of which show up once; about 39% is in the top ten. The sequencing used cultured PBMCs, collected from culture after CMV antigen stimulation. This TCR was sampled from a human donor in good health (CMV status not recorded). Some clones in this sample may be carry-over from other donors' samples. The rearrangement uses TRBV6-2 or TRBV6-3 and TRBJ2-1; D is perhaps TRBD2 (6 bases). CDR3 coding DNA: TGTGCCAGCAGTCCAGATAGCGGTACCATCTACAATGAGCAGTTCTTC. Amino acid sequence: CASSPDSGTIYNEQFF.